Sequencing of this T cell receptor (beta chain) was carried out in a study of Graves' ophthalmopathy and Graves' hyperthyroidism. At the level of the study: Peripheral blood was gathered at the point of initial diagnosis, before any treatment started.

With V trimmed by 3 bases and J by 0 bases, 9 bases remained unmatched. Germline loops: CDR1 KGHDR, CDR2 SFDVKD. This CDR3 is built from 18 residues. RNA transcripts yielded amplified TCR beta CDR3 regions. The first round was an RT-PCR with HTBI primers, and the second round was a multiplex PCR. A single record per CDR3 protein comes from TCRdb applying MiXCR to the multiplex PCR reads. The sample holds under 350,000 distinct CDR3 sequences, about 17% seen once. Orbital computed tomography, thyroid ultrasound, TRAb, serum thyroxine and clinical symptoms formed the basis of diagnosis. Study-level points and caveats: Sensitivity reached 85% to 90% and specificity 75% to 82% for a 13-signature model separating ophthalmopathy from stable hyperthyroidism.

The table lists this clonotype with many counts. Antigen specificity is unknown. The source of this sequence is an adult man with Graves' ophthalmopathy. Sequencing was carried out using peripheral blood. The V and J genes are TRBV24-1 and TRBJ2-7; 11 bases fit TRBD1. CDR3 sequence: CATSDPAGTGGNSYEQYF. CDR3 nucleotide sequence: TGTGCCACCAGTGATCCTGCGGGGACAGGGGGGAACTCCTACGAGCAGTACTTC.